This TCR beta chain is from a study of blood T cell repertoires in COVID-19. The data were produced by immunoSEQ multiplex PCR, yet TCRdb's version contains in-frame clones alone and is incomplete. The sample has around 99,000 clones, just under 90% seen once. The germline V gene encodes CDR1 SGHRS and CDR2 YFSETQ. This CDR3 is 14 amino acids long. V was clipped by 7 bases and J by 4 bases, with 17 bases between them. Source material: peripheral blood. The chain recombines TRBV5-1 with TRBJ1-1; D perhaps matches TRBD1 (6 bases). This TCR came from a human donor in a cohort sampled during active COVID-19. The CDR3 DNA follows: TGCGCCAGCGGGCCAACCCGGGGGGCCACTGAAGCTTTCTTT. It specifies CASGPTRGATEAFF.